One sample yielded the 25 T cell receptor beta chains listed below, sequenced in a study of blood T cell repertoires in COVID-19. Produced via immunoSEQ multiplex PCR; TCRdb's table is partial and in-frame only. The sample includes about 50,000 clones, 80% to 90% of them seen just once. Sequencing was performed on peripheral blood. Receptors originate from a woman older than 75 with acute or convalescent COVID-19.

CDR3 DNA sequence: TGTGCCAGCAGCTTAATGTCCCAGGGGAATGGCTACACCTTC. Residues: CASSLMSQGNGYTF. The chain has TRBV7-9 and TRBJ1-2, with D maybe TRBD1 (6 bases). Germline V gene lookup returns CDR1 SEHNR and CDR2 FQNEAQ (reference sequence). The CDR3 is made up of 14 amino acids. The germline V and J ends were trimmed by 2 bases and 6 bases, with 13 bases remaining between them. Full variable domain (outside the CDR3, taken from reference TRBV7-9 and TRBJ1-2): DTGVSQNPRHKITKRGQNVTFRCDPISEHNRLYWYRQTLGQGPEFLTYFQNEAQLEKSRLLSDRFSAERPKGSFSTLEIQRTEQGDSAMYLCASSLMSQGNGYTFGSGTRLTVV.

The chain has TRBV2 and TRBJ2-7, with TRBD1 identical over 10 bases. The V and J ends lost 7 bases and 4 bases, in that order; junction bases with no gene match: 7. The length of the CDR3 is 14 residues. Germline lookup yields CDR1 SNHLY and CDR2 FYNNEI. In DNA, the CDR3 is TGTGCCAGCAAGCACCCGGGACAGGGGTACGAGCAGTACTTC. It translates to CASKHPGQGYEQYF.

V usage is TRBV9 and J usage is TRBJ1-2, with unresolved D. Germline values: CDR1 SGDLS, CDR2 YYNGEE. The CDR3 has 14 amino acids. Trimming removed 6 bases from V and 0 bases from J, with 12 bases in between. CDR3 sequence: CASIRSGANYGYTF. CDR3 in DNA: TGTGCCAGCATAAGGAGTGGAGCTAACTATGGCTACACCTTC.

The rearrangement links TRBV6-5 to TRBJ1-2; 10 nucleotides align to TRBD1. V was pared by 4 bases and J by 5 bases, with 4 bases of the junction left unmatched. CDR3 size: 14 residues. Germline V CDR1 and CDR2: MNHEY, SVGAGI. Here the CDR3 DNA reads TGTGCCAGCAGTTGGGCGGGACAGGGGTATGGCTACACCTTC. This sequence encodes CASSWAGQGYGYTF.

The chain uses TRBV3-1 (or the pseudogene TRBV3-2) and TRBJ2-5, with D possibly matching TRBD1 (6 bases). This CDR3 region has 15 residues. Germline lookup yields CDR1 LGHDT and CDR2 YNNKEL (reference sequence). Trimming took 5 bases from V and 5 from J, leaving 18 bases between them. CDR3 in amino acids: CASSVPSQGMETQYF. The DNA for the CDR3 is TGTGCCAGCAGCGTCCCTTCCCAGGGGATGGAGACCCAGTACTTC.

The V call is TRBV6-5, the J call TRBJ1-4; D is possibly TRBD1 (5 bases). From germline, CDR1 is MNHEY and CDR2 SVGAGI. The CDR3 runs 14 residues. Trimming cost V 6 bases and J 9 bases, with 17 bases left between them. CDR3 nucleotides: TGTGCCAGCAGCTCCGGGGGGAGTGCGAAAAAACTGTTTTTT. Translating gives CASSSGGSAKKLFF.

The V gene is TRBV7-9, the J gene TRBJ1-2; D unresolved. This CDR3 spans 15 amino acids. From germline, CDR1 is SEHNR and CDR2 FQNEAQ (reference sequence). V was pared by 5 bases and J by 5 bases, with 18 bases between. The CDR3 DNA reads as TGTGCCAGCAGCCACGGACGGACCGGGGATTATGGCTACACCTTC. Translation gives CASSHGRTGDYGYTF. The full variable domain, in which reference TRBV7-9 and TRBJ1-2 provide the parts outside the CDR3, is DTGVSQNPRHKITKRGQNVTFRCDPISEHNRLYWYRQTLGQGPEFLTYFQNEAQLEKSRLLSDRFSAERPKGSFSTLEIQRTEQGDSAMYLCASSHGRTGDYGYTFGSGTRLTVV.

V is TRBV4-1 and J is TRBJ2-7; no definite D call. This CDR3 comprises 13 residues. The V and J ends lost 8 bases and 0 bases respectively, with 11 bases between them. CDR1 MGHRA and CDR2 YSYEKL come from the germline V gene. CDR3 region: CASAASSSYEQYF. Written as DNA, the CDR3 is TGCGCCAGCGCAGCGTCTAGCTCCTACGAGCAGTACTTC.

The chain employs TRBV5-5 and TRBJ1-6, with 7 bases lining up with TRBD1. V trimming: 4 bases; J trimming: 5 bases; junction bases outside the gene matches: 3. The CDR3 spans 14 residues. CDR1 and CDR2 from the germline V gene are SGHKS and YYEKEE (reference sequence). Written as DNA, the CDR3 is TGTGCCAGCAGCCCCAGGGGGGATAATTCACCCCTCCACTTT. Residues: CASSPRGDNSPLHF.

The chain combines TRBV10-1 with TRBJ1-1; D call uncertain. This CDR3 is built from 14 residues. Trimming pared 7 bases from V and 1 base from J, leaving 13 bases between. Germline lookup yields CDR1 WNHNN and CDR2 SYGVQD (reference sequence). DNA for the CDR3: TGCGCCAGCAAGCAATCTAGTTCGAACACTGAAGCTTTCTTT. It yields the protein CASKQSSSNTEAFF.

This chain joins TRBV19 and TRBJ1-2; 8 bases match TRBD1. Germline V gene sequence: CDR1 LNHDA, CDR2 SQIVND (reference sequence). The junction had 7 bases not matched to a gene; V was cut back by 5 bases and J by 5 bases. The CDR3 length is 14 residues. The CDR3 nucleotides read TGTGCCAGTAGTTTCCAGGGGACAGGTTATGGCTACACCTTC. This sequence encodes CASSFQGTGYGYTF.

CDR3 amino acids: CASSLVPGSTDTQYF. CDR3 nucleotide sequence: TGCGCCAGCAGCTTGGTCCCAGGGAGCACAGATACGCAGTATTTT. This chain links TRBV5-1 with TRBJ2-3, with TRBD1 as a possible D gene (5 bases). The length of the CDR3 is 15 residues. V lost 0 bases, J lost 0 bases, and 8 bases lay in between. Germline V gives CDR1 SGHRS, CDR2 YFSETQ.

The rearrangement joins TRBV6-6 to TRBJ1-3, with TRBD1 matching over 9 bases. V lost 8 bases, J lost 0 bases, and 5 bases stayed unmatched. CDR1 MNHNY and CDR2 SVGAGI come from the germline V gene (reference sequence). The CDR3 is 15 amino acids. CDR3 nucleotide sequence: TGTGCCAGCTTTAGGGACAGGGACTCTGGAAACACCATATATTTT. It translates to CASFRDRDSGNTIYF.

V usage is TRBV3-1 (or the pseudogene TRBV3-2) and J usage is TRBJ2-5, with 11 positions matching TRBD1. V lost 0 bases and J lost 4; bases outside the gene matches: 4. This CDR3 region has 16 residues. The germline V gene encodes CDR1 LGHDT and CDR2 YNNKEL (reference sequence). The CDR3 spells CASSQEAGTGGETQYF. The CDR3 nucleotides are TGTGCCAGCAGCCAAGAGGCCGGGACAGGGGGAGAGACCCAGTACTTC.

As regards this clone: Germline is not matched at one junction end, which may reflect a read error. The chain recombines TRBV11-2 with TRBJ2-7; the D gene is possibly TRBD2 (7 bases). The CDR3 extends over 11 amino acids. Germline-derived CDR1 and CDR2 are SGHAT and FQNNGV. The CDR3, as DNA: TGCGCGGGACGGGGGGCGTACGAGCAGTACTTC. Amino acid sequence: CAGRGAYEQYF.

The V gene is TRBV6-4, the J gene TRBJ1-1; 8 bases fit TRBD1. Losses at the gene ends were 0 bases for V and 1 base for J; bases not matched to a gene: 1. Germline CDR1 reads MRHNA; CDR2 reads SNTAGT. CDR3 length: 15 residues. The CDR3 spells CASSDSGTGNTEAFF. CDR3 DNA sequence: TGTGCCAGCAGTGACTCGGGGACAGGGAACACTGAAGCTTTCTTT.

The chain combines TRBV7-6 with TRBJ1-1; TRBD1 matches 7 bases. The CDR3 has 15 amino acids. The V segment lost 0 bases and the J segment 4 bases; nucleotides outside the gene matches: 5. In germline, CDR1 is SGHVS, CDR2 FNYEAQ. CDR3 nucleotides: TGTGCCAGCAGCTTAGCAGCAGGGGGTGGCACTGAAGCTTTCTTT. It translates to CASSLAAGGGTEAFF.

This chain joins TRBV27 and TRBJ1-5, with 9 bases fitting TRBD1. Germline lookup yields CDR1 MNHEY and CDR2 SMNVEV (reference sequence). The CDR3 has 15 residues. Trimming at V came to 6 bases and at J to 2 bases, leaving 5 bases not matched to a gene. The CDR3 protein is CASSKGQGGNQPQHF. DNA of the CDR3: TGTGCCAGCAGCAAGGGACAGGGTGGCAATCAGCCCCAGCATTTT.

The rearrangement uses TRBV7-9 and TRBJ2-1, with 10 bases lining up with TRBD1. Trimming removed 2 bases from V and 6 bases from J; junction bases left unmatched: 4. This CDR3 region has 15 residues. CDR1 and CDR2 (germline): SEHNR, FQNEAQ (reference sequence). The CDR3 region has the DNA TGTGCCAGCAGCTTACGGACAGGGGGATTCAATGAGCAGTTCTTC. This encodes CASSLRTGGFNEQFF.

V usage is TRBV29-1 and J usage is TRBJ1-5; the D gene is possibly TRBD1 (6 bases). The V end was cut by 7 bases, the J end by 3 bases, with 10 bases between. Germline assignment: CDR1 SQVTM and CDR2 ANQGSEA. CDR3 length equals 12 residues. The chain's CDR3 is CSAGEPNQPQHF. CDR3 coding DNA: TGCAGCGCAGGGGAACCCAATCAGCCCCAGCATTTT.

In this sample, this clone is medium-sized. The chain combines TRBV7-2 with TRBJ2-7; D possibly corresponds to TRBD2 (6 bases). The CDR3 extends over 15 amino acids. Trimming stripped 4 bases from V and 2 bases from J, with 15 bases between. Per the germline V gene, CDR1 is SGHTA and CDR2 is FQGNSA. The CDR3 protein is CASSSDGTRTYEQYF. The CDR3 DNA reads TGTGCCAGCAGCTCAGATGGGACTCGAACCTACGAGCAGTACTTC.

This clone was found once. The gene calls are TRBV6-1 and TRBJ1-2; D remains unclear. The CDR3 runs to 15 residues. The V end lost 1 base, the J end lost 5 bases, and 14 bases lay between the germline ends. CDR1 MNHNS and CDR2 SASEGT come from the germline V gene. The CDR3 nucleotides are TGTGCCAGCAGTGAAGGCCGGGGTCGTGGGTATGGCTACACCTTC. Translation gives CASSEGRGRGYGYTF.

The J gene is TRBJ2-5, the V gene TRBV11-2; 12 nucleotides agree with TRBD2. Germline V CDR1 and CDR2: SGHAT, FQNNGV. The CDR3 is made up of 16 amino acids. J was trimmed by 2 bases and V by 5 bases; bases with no gene match: 6. CDR3 protein: CASSRGLAGRQETQYF. CDR3 DNA sequence: TGTGCCAGCAGCCGAGGACTAGCGGGGAGACAAGAGACCCAGTACTTC.

This clone was detected only a few times. The chain joins TRBV3-1 (or the pseudogene TRBV3-2) to TRBJ1-4, with 8 nucleotides matching TRBD1. The length of the CDR3 is 15 residues. The germline CDR1 and CDR2 sequences are LGHDT and YNNKEL (reference sequence). J lost 6 bases, V lost 1 base, and 4 bases had no gene match. CDR3 DNA: TGTGCCAGCAGCCAAGCAGACAGGGGTTATGAAAAACTGTTTTTT. Translation: CASSQADRGYEKLFF.

Here the CDR3 reads CASTRTSGGGEQFF. The CDR3 nucleotides are TGTGCCAGCACCCGGACTAGCGGGGGGGGTGAGCAGTTCTTC. V and J are TRBV21-1 and TRBJ2-1; the table names TRBD2, a call not compared with the DNA. TRBV21-1 is listed as a pseudogene. The CDR3 has 14 residues.